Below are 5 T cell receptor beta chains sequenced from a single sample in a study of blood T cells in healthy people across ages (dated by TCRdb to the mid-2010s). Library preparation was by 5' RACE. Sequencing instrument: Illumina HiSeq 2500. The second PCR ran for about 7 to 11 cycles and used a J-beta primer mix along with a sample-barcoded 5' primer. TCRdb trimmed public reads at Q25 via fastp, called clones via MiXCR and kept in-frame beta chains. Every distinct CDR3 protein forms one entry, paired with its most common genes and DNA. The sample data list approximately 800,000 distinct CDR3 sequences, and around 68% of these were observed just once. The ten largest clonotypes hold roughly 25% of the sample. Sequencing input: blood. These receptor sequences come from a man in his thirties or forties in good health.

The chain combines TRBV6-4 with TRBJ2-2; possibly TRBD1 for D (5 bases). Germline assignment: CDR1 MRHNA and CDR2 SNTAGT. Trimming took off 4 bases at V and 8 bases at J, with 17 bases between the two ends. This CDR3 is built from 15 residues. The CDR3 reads CASSAQGLTAGELFF. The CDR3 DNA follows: TGTGCCAGCAGTGCCCAGGGCCTGACAGCTGGGGAGCTGTTTTTT.

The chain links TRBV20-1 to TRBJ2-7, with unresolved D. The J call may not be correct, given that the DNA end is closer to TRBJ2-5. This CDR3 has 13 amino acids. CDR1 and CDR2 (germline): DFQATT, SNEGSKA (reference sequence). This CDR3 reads CSARQVLQETQYF. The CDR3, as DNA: TGCAGTGCTAGACAGGTCCTACAAGAGACCCAGTACTTC.

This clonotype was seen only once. The CDR3 DNA reads as TGTGCCAGCAGCTTAAACAAGCCCTACGAGCAGTACTTC. Protein product: CASSLNKPYEQYF. The chain couples TRBV7-9 to TRBJ2-7; D remains unclear. The CDR3 runs 13 residues. Trimming cost V 2 bases and J 2 bases, with 7 bases left between them. Per germline, CDR1 SEHNR and CDR2 FQNEAQ (reference sequence).

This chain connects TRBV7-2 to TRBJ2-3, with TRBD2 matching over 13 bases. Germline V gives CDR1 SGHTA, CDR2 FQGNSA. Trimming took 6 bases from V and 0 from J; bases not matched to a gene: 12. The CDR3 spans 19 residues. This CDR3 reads CASRRTSGGPRPSTDTQYF. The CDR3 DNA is TGTGCCAGCAGACGGACTAGCGGGGGCCCCCGTCCTAGCACAGATACGCAGTATTTT.

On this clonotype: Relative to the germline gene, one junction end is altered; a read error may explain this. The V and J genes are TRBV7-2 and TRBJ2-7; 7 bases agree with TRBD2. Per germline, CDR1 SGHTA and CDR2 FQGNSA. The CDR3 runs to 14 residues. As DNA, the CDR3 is TGCGCCGGCAGCCCGCGGACTAGTGGCTACGAGCAGTACTTC. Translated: CAGSPRTSGYEQYF.